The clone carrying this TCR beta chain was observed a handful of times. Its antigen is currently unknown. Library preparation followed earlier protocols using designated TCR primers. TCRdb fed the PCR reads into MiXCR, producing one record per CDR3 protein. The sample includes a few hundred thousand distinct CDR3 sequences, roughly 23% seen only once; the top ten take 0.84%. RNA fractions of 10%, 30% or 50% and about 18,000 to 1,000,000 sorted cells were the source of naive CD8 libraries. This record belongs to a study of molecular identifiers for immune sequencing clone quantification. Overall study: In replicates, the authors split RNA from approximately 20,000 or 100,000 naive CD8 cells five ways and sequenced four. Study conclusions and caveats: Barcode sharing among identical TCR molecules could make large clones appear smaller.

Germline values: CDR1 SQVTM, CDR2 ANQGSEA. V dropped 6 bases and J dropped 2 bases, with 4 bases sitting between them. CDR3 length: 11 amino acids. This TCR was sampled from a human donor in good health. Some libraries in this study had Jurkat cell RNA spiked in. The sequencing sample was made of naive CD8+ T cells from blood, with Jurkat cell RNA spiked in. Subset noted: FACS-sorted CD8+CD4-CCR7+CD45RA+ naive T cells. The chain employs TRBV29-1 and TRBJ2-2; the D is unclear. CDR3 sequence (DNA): TGCAGCGTCGAAAACACCGGGGAGCTGTTTTTT. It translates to CSVENTGELFF.